This T cell receptor beta chain was captured in a study of identical twins. Findings of the study overall: With monozygotic twins, out-of-frame TCR alpha sharing exceeded what models estimated. Its conclusions, products of cross-sectional statistical analysis, did not come from following the same donors. Weaker excess twin sharing was seen among beta out-of-frame sequences.

TCRdb re-called the 5' RACE reads with MiXCR, one entry per CDR3 protein. The sample has around 530,000 distinct CDR3 sequences, roughly 15% seen once; the top ten hold roughly 0.46%. A few counts support this clonotype. Antigen unknown. The germline V gene has CDR1 SNHLY and CDR2 FYNNEI. The length of the CDR3 is 14 residues. Deletions cut 3 bases from V and 3 bases from J, with 12 bases between. These records were also assigned to another study, of yellow fever vaccine responses in identical twins.

The source material was CD4+ T cells sorted from blood. The chain combines TRBV2 with TRBJ2-7; a possible D gene is TRBD2 (5 bases). This receptor was identified in a woman younger than 30 in good health. The CDR3 reads CASSDEGTHYEQYF. For the CDR3, the DNA is TGTGCCAGCAGTGATGAGGGTACCCACTACGAGCAGTACTTC.